The 30 T cell receptor beta chains given below trace back to one sample, sequenced in a study of cytomegalovirus exposure and HLA in healthy donors. PCR used 60 Vbeta primers and 13 Jbeta primers. The protocol was immunoSEQ multiplex PCR, while the TCRdb copy is restricted to in-frame clones and leaves out a portion. The table shows 95,000 to 150,000 clones, with around 77% occurring only once. Specimen: PBMCs. All receptors derive from a human donor in good health.

V gene TRBV7-6 combines with J gene TRBJ2-1; maybe TRBD2 (6 bases). The CDR3 consists of 14 residues. CDR1 is SGHVS and CDR2 is FNYEAQ in the germline V gene. Trimming shortened V by 3 bases and J by 6 bases, and 12 bases separated the two germline ends. Here the CDR3 DNA reads TGTGCCAGCAGCTTGGGACTGGGTTCCAATGAGCAGTTCTTC. Its protein product is CASSLGLGSNEQFF.

The V and J genes are TRBV10-3 and TRBJ2-2; 13 bases are shared with TRBD2. V gave up 5 bases and J gave up 0 bases; unmatched junction bases: 3. The CDR3 length is 17 residues. CDR1 ENHRY and CDR2 SYGVKD come from the germline V gene. As DNA, the CDR3 is TGTGCCATCAGTAGCACTAGCGGGAGGGCGAACACCGGGGAGCTGTTTTTT. Translation gives CAISSTSGRANTGELFF.

The chain recombines TRBV7-2 with TRBJ2-6, with D hard to call. V was clipped by 1 base and J by 7 bases, with 14 bases between them. Germline V gene lookup returns CDR1 SGHTA and CDR2 FQGNSA. The CDR3 runs to 16 residues. CDR3 nucleotide sequence: TGTGCCAGCAGCTTAGATCGGGTCACATCAGCCAACGTCCTGACTTTC. This translates into CASSLDRVTSANVLTF. Together with reference TRBV7-2 and TRBJ2-6, the CDR3 gives the full variable domain: GAGVSQSPSNKVTEKGKDVELRCDPISGHTALYWYRQSLGQGLEFLIYFQGNSAPDKSGLPSDRFSAERTGGSVSTLTIQRTQQEDSAVYLCASSLDRVTSANVLTFGAGSRLTVL.

Only a few counts were recorded for this clone. The chain employs TRBV6-4 and TRBJ2-2; 10 bases agree with TRBD2. The CDR3 contains 14 residues. J gave up 4 bases and V 4 bases, and 0 bases lay outside the gene matches. Germline V gene sequence: CDR1 MRHNA, CDR2 SNTAGT. The CDR3 coding sequence is TGTGCCAGCAGTGCTAGCGGGAGCACCGGGGAGCTGTTTTTT. As protein: CASSASGSTGELFF.

J is TRBJ2-2 and V is TRBV11-2; no definite D call. CDR1 is SGHAT and CDR2 is FQNNGV in the germline V gene. V lost 9 bases, J lost 7 bases, and 18 bases lay in between. The CDR3 sequence is 14 residues long. The CDR3 here is CASKATNSFGELFF. DNA of the CDR3: TGTGCCAGTAAGGCGACAAACAGTTTCGGGGAGCTGTTTTTT.

This clone came up a few times. The rearrangement uses TRBV30 and TRBJ1-1; TRBD1 is a possible D gene (6 bases). Germline CDR1 reads GTSNPN; CDR2 reads SVGIG (reference sequence). The V and J ends lost 2 bases and 1 base respectively, with 8 bases between them. This CDR3 region has 13 residues. The CDR3 loop is CAWSQGPNTEAFF. The CDR3, as DNA: TGTGCCTGGAGTCAGGGGCCGAACACTGAAGCTTTCTTT.

This clone was found once. This chain links TRBV5-4 with TRBJ2-2; TRBD2 matches at 7 bases. Germline V gene lookup returns CDR1 SGHNT and CDR2 YYREEE (reference sequence). The CDR3 loop spans 14 amino acids. J lost 7 bases, V lost 6 bases, and 9 bases had no gene match. The chain's CDR3 is CASNPGEGIGELFF. The CDR3 region has the DNA TGTGCCAGCAACCCCGGGGAGGGGATCGGGGAGCTGTTTTTT.

V gene TRBV30 combines with J gene TRBJ1-5; 10 bases line up with TRBD1. CDR3 size: 14 residues. Germline V lookup: CDR1 GTSNPN, CDR2 SVGIG (reference sequence). After removal of 1 base from V and 7 bases from J, the junction contained 4 bases not matched to a gene. CDR3 in amino acids: CAWSGQGAGQPQHF. The CDR3, as DNA: TGTGCCTGGAGTGGACAGGGGGCTGGGCAGCCCCAGCATTTT.

This clone came up a few times. The chain couples TRBV5-1 to TRBJ2-5; 8 bases map to TRBD1. Trimming took 4 bases from V and 11 from J; bases not matched to a gene: 16. CDR3 length equals 15 residues. Germline V CDR1 and CDR2: SGHRS, YFSETQ. The CDR3 protein is CASSGGTGPGLEQYF. CDR3 in DNA: TGCGCCAGCAGCGGCGGGACAGGCCCAGGGCTGGAGCAGTACTTC.

This clone was observed a few times. Because the CDR3's place on the DNA is in doubt, the DNA is left out and the CDR3 is given as listed by TCRdb. The chain combines TRBV7-7 with TRBJ1-6. 17 amino acids form the CDR3, both terminal residues included. Germline V lookup: CDR1 SSHAT, CDR2 FNYEAQ (reference sequence). The CDR3 protein is CASSLYHCLAYNSPLHF.

V and J are TRBV5-1 and TRBJ2-6; tentatively, D is TRBD1 (5 bases). Trimming cost V 0 bases and J 1 base, with 14 bases left between them. The CDR3 runs 18 residues. Per germline, CDR1 SGHRS and CDR2 YFSETQ. The CDR3 sequence is CASSLAVAGLSGANVLTF. The CDR3 nucleotides read TGCGCCAGCAGCTTGGCGGTGGCAGGGCTTTCTGGGGCCAACGTCCTGACTTTC.

CDR3 loop: CASSQQGQGQPQHF. The CDR3 bases are TGTGCCAGCAGCCAACAGGGGCAGGGTCAGCCCCAGCATTTT. J is TRBJ1-5 and V is TRBV14, with D tentatively TRBD1 (6 bases). V lost 2 bases to trimming and J lost 6 bases, with 11 bases between them. This CDR3 has 14 residues. Germline lookup yields CDR1 SGHDN and CDR2 FVKESK.

The chain joins TRBV7-6 to TRBJ2-3; 13 nucleotides align to TRBD2. This CDR3 is 19 amino acids long. The J segment lost 2 bases and the V segment lost 2 bases, leaving 10 bases of the junction unmatched. Germline lookup yields CDR1 SGHVS and CDR2 FNYEAQ. The CDR3 DNA sequence: TGTGCCAGCAGCTTAAGCTCCCGGGGACTAGCGGGGAACACAGATACGCAGTATTTT. Amino acid sequence: CASSLSSRGLAGNTDTQYF.

This rearrangement joins TRBV5-1 to TRBJ1-1; perhaps TRBD1 as D (5 bases). Between the trimmed V and J ends, which lost 4 bases and 10 bases, there was a span of 14 bases. There are 12 residues in the CDR3. Germline CDR1 is SGHRS and CDR2 is YFSETQ. The CDR3 DNA reads as TGCGCCAGCAGCCCCACGTTGGGGGGAGCTTTCTTT. Translated: CASSPTLGGAFF.

This sequence joins TRBV7-2 and TRBJ2-7; D remains ambiguous. CDR3 size: 15 residues. Trimming took off 1 base at V and 3 bases at J, with 13 bases between the two ends. Germline lookup yields CDR1 SGHTA and CDR2 FQGNSA. The CDR3 here is CASSLGRRRYYEQYF. The CDR3 coding sequence is TGTGCCAGCAGCTTAGGTCGTAGGCGGTACTACGAGCAGTACTTC.

This sequence joins TRBV7-2 and TRBJ2-7; tentatively, D is TRBD1 (5 bases). Trimming took 1 base from V and 0 from J, leaving 13 bases between them. This CDR3 is built from 16 residues. CDR1 SGHTA and CDR2 FQGNSA come from the germline V gene. The CDR3 reads CASSLVPQGFSYEQYF. The DNA of the CDR3 is TGTGCCAGCAGCTTAGTCCCGCAGGGTTTCTCCTACGAGCAGTACTTC.

The V call is TRBV28, the J call TRBJ2-4, with D possibly matching TRBD2 (6 bases). Looked up from germline, CDR1 is MDHEN and CDR2 is SYDVKM. The germline V and J ends were trimmed by 3 bases and 1 base, with 16 bases remaining between them. The CDR3 length is 17 residues. DNA of the CDR3: TGTGCCAGCAGTTTCGCGGGGTCCCGGGTGGCCAAAAACATTCAGTACTTC. Translation gives CASSFAGSRVAKNIQYF. The full variable domain, completed using reference TRBV28 and TRBJ2-4, is DVKVTQSSRYLVKRTGEKVFLECVQDMDHENMFWYRQDPGLGLRLIYFSYDVKMKEKGDIPEGYSVSREKKERFSLILESASTNQTSMYLCASSFAGSRVAKNIQYFGAGTRLSVL.

This chain joins TRBV7-9 and TRBJ1-4; D uncertain. Trimming took off 5 bases at V and 4 bases at J, with 11 bases between the two ends. Germline V CDR1 and CDR2: SEHNR, FQNEAQ (reference sequence). There are 14 residues in the CDR3. The CDR3 region has the DNA TGTGCCAGCAGCATGGTGCCGGTTAATGAAAAACTGTTTTTT. Its protein product is CASSMVPVNEKLFF. Drawing the rest from reference TRBV7-9 and TRBJ1-4, the complete variable domain is DTGVSQNPRHKITKRGQNVTFRCDPISEHNRLYWYRQTLGQGPEFLTYFQNEAQLEKSRLLSDRFSAERPKGSFSTLEIQRTEQGDSAMYLCASSMVPVNEKLFFGSGTQLSVL.

The CDR3 coding sequence is TGTGCCAGCTCAAACCTCAGGCGAGCTAACTATGGCTACACCTTC. Translated, it gives CASSNLRRANYGYTF. The chain recombines TRBV18 with TRBJ1-2, with D uncertain. Germline loops: CDR1 KGHSH, CDR2 LQKENI. The CDR3 length is 15 residues. Trimming took 5 bases from V and 0 from J, leaving 13 bases between them.

This clone showed up just a few times. The chain links TRBV4-1 to TRBJ2-4; the D is unclear. The CDR3 has 16 residues. V lost 0 bases and J 5 bases, leaving 14 bases between the germline ends. The V gene's germline CDR1 is MGHRA and CDR2 YSYEKL. The CDR3 DNA is TGCGCCAGCAGCCAAGATAGGAGACCCCCCGAAAACATTCAGTACTTC. Its translation: CASSQDRRPPENIQYF.

This clone showed up just a few times. The chain combines TRBV9 with TRBJ2-3; 12 bases match TRBD2. V lost 0 bases and J lost 6; bases outside the gene matches: 2. There are 15 residues in the CDR3. Per the germline V gene, CDR1 is SGDLS and CDR2 is YYNGEE. CDR3 sequence reads: CASSVALAGGDTQYF. CDR3 bases: TGTGCCAGCAGCGTAGCTCTAGCGGGAGGGGATACGCAGTATTTT.

V gene TRBV7-2 combines with J gene TRBJ2-7, with D possibly being TRBD2 (6 bases). CDR3 size: 14 residues. Germline-derived CDR1 and CDR2 are SGHTA and FQGNSA. Trimming stripped 4 bases from V and 3 bases from J, with 13 bases between. The CDR3 protein is CASSWKGLNYEQYF. CDR3 bases: TGTGCCAGCAGCTGGAAGGGACTCAACTACGAGCAGTACTTC.

The rearrangement uses TRBV5-6 and TRBJ2-3; 8 bases are a match to TRBD2. The germline CDR1 and CDR2 sequences are SGHDT and YYEEEE. V shed 4 bases and J 3 bases; nucleotides not matched to a gene: 7. There are 15 residues in the CDR3. Written as DNA, the CDR3 is TGTGCCAGCAGCCGGGGGGGAAGACCAACAGATACGCAGTATTTT. Translation: CASSRGGRPTDTQYF.

The chain carries TRBV2 and TRBJ2-1; the match to TRBD2 covers 8 bases. The CDR3 has 14 residues. Germline CDR1 reads SNHLY; CDR2 reads FYNNEI. After removal of 4 bases from V and 6 bases from J, the junction contained 5 bases not matched to a gene. DNA of the CDR3: TGTGCCAGCAGTGCTAGCGGGTCTGGCAATGAGCAGTTCTTC. It encodes CASSASGSGNEQFF.

The J gene is TRBJ2-1, the V gene TRBV6-5; TRBD1 might be the D (6 bases). In germline, CDR1 is MNHEY, CDR2 SVGAGI. The CDR3 runs to 15 residues. Trimming took off 6 bases at V and 3 bases at J, with 15 bases between the two ends. The CDR3 loop reads CASSPHRDNYNEQFF. CDR3 DNA sequence: TGTGCCAGCAGCCCACACCGGGACAACTACAATGAGCAGTTCTTC.

V usage is TRBV2 and J usage is TRBJ2-3; no clear D gene. From germline, CDR1 is SNHLY and CDR2 FYNNEI. Trimming removed 5 bases from V and 10 bases from J, with 16 bases in between. The CDR3 spans 13 residues. The CDR3 region is CASSPPPGLPQYF. CDR3 DNA: TGTGCCAGCAGTCCCCCCCCGGGTCTTCCGCAGTATTTT.

The V call is TRBV6-1, the J call TRBJ2-7; TRBD1 agrees at 9 bases. Germline CDR1 reads MNHNS; CDR2 reads SASEGT. V shed 3 bases and J 0 bases; nucleotides not matched to a gene: 6. The CDR3 totals 16 residues. CDR3 DNA sequence: TGTGCCAGCAGTGATTCCCGGGACAGGGTCTCCTACGAGCAGTACTTC. Amino acid sequence: CASSDSRDRVSYEQYF.

The J gene is TRBJ1-1, the V gene TRBV6-5; 7 bases agree with TRBD1. The junction had 7 bases not matched to a gene; V was cut back by 4 bases and J by 5 bases. Germline CDR1 and CDR2: MNHEY and SVGAGI. There are 14 residues in the CDR3. CDR3 DNA: TGTGCCAGCAGTTTAAACAGGGGAGGAACTGAAGCTTTCTTT. Translating it yields CASSLNRGGTEAFF.

The genes are TRBV4-1 and TRBJ2-3; D remains ambiguous. This CDR3 is 15 amino acids long. The germline V and J ends were trimmed by 1 base and 6 bases, with 14 bases remaining between them. The germline V gene encodes CDR1 MGHRA and CDR2 YSYEKL. The CDR3 loop is CASSQAPTLPDTQYF. In DNA form, the CDR3 reads TGCGCCAGCAGCCAAGCTCCTACCCTGCCGGATACGCAGTATTTT.

The chain recombines TRBV27 with TRBJ2-1; 9 nucleotides align to TRBD2. The V and J ends lost 4 bases and 9 bases, in that order; junction bases with no gene match: 10. This CDR3 is built from 15 residues. The germline CDR1 and CDR2 sequences are MNHEY and SMNVEV (reference sequence). The CDR3 sequence: CASSYSSGRKGEQFF. CDR3 in DNA: TGTGCCAGCAGTTACAGTAGCGGGAGAAAGGGTGAGCAGTTCTTC.